These 15 T cell receptor beta chains were all obtained from the same sample, sequenced in a study of cytomegalovirus exposure and HLA in healthy donors. With 60 Vbeta and 13 Jbeta primers, the PCR was carried out. Sequencing was performed with immunoSEQ multiplex PCR; in TCRdb, only in-frame clones are kept and a portion is missing. The sample lists a few hundred thousand clones, about 90% seen once, with around 1.7% in the top ten. The material sequenced was PBMCs. These receptors all come from a girl aged 2-10 years in good health and CMV-seronegative.

The V gene is TRBV4-1, the J gene TRBJ2-2, with 7 bases matching TRBD1. This CDR3 is built from 19 residues. V gave up 1 base and J gave up 0 bases; unmatched junction bases: 11. Germline CDR1 is MGHRA and CDR2 is YSYEKL. The CDR3 protein is CASSQGGQRFSPNTGELFF. CDR3 coding DNA: TGCGCCAGCAGCCAAGGGGGACAGAGGTTTTCCCCGAACACCGGGGAGCTGTTTTTT.

This clone was counted a single time. The chain joins TRBV7-9 to TRBJ2-1, with 12 bases matching TRBD2. Trimming removed 4 bases from V and 15 bases from J; junction bases left unmatched: 4. This CDR3 is 12 amino acids long. Germline V gene lookup returns CDR1 SEHNR and CDR2 FQNEAQ (reference sequence). In DNA form, the CDR3 reads TGTGCCAGCAGCTCGGGACTAGCGGGTTTGTTCTTC. The encoded protein is CASSSGLAGLFF.

The gene calls are TRBV6-5 and TRBJ2-1, with 7 bases aligning to TRBD1. Germline CDR1 MNHEY, CDR2 SVGAGI. The CDR3 runs 15 residues. V trimming: 2 bases; J trimming: 2 bases; junction bases outside the gene matches: 3. CDR3 in DNA: TGTGCCAGCAGTTACGGGACAGCGACCTACAATGAGCAGTTCTTC. Translating gives CASSYGTATYNEQFF.

This clone occurred once. The rearrangement links TRBV5-1 to TRBJ2-1; no definite D call. This CDR3 is 14 amino acids long. CDR1 SGHRS and CDR2 YFSETQ come from the germline V gene. Trimming shortened V by 4 bases and J by 5 bases, and 13 bases separated the two germline ends. CDR3 in amino acids: CASSLDPSNNEQFF. CDR3 bases: TGCGCCAGCAGCCTTGATCCGAGTAACAATGAGCAGTTCTTC.

The CDR3 here is CAWSVDTNTEAFF. CDR3 DNA: TGTGCCTGGAGTGTAGACACTAACACTGAAGCTTTCTTT. This chain connects TRBV30 to TRBJ1-1; no firm D call. CDR1 is GTSNPN and CDR2 is SVGIG in the germline V gene (reference sequence). The V and J ends lost 0 bases and 2 bases respectively, with 7 bases between them. The CDR3 sequence is 13 residues long.

Comment on this clone: The germline gene is not matched at one end of the junction; a read error may be the cause. V usage is TRBV5-6 and J usage is TRBJ2-3, with 7 positions matching TRBD1. Germline V gene sequence: CDR1 SGHDT, CDR2 YYEEEE. CDR3 size: 11 residues. For the CDR3, the DNA is TGTGCCAGCAGCTGGACAGGTACGCAGTATTTT. The encoded protein is CASSWTGTQYF.

The gene calls are TRBV19 and TRBJ2-7; TRBD2 is a possible D gene (5 bases). There are 13 residues in the CDR3. Per the germline V gene, CDR1 is LNHDA and CDR2 is SQIVND (reference sequence). Deletions cut 1 base from V and 6 bases from J, with 10 bases between. Here the CDR3 DNA reads TGTGCCAGTAGTATAGCGGCTAGCCGCGAGCAGTACTTC. Translating it yields CASSIAASREQYF.

The gene calls are TRBV11-3 and TRBJ2-2, with 7 bases identical to TRBD2. CDR1 is SGHNT, CDR2 YENEEA, per germline. The J segment lost 4 bases and the V segment lost 4 bases, leaving 9 bases of the junction unmatched. CDR3 length equals 16 residues. This CDR3 reads CASSSGTNPRTGELFF. CDR3 bases: TGTGCCAGCAGCTCTGGGACTAATCCTCGCACCGGGGAGCTGTTTTTT.

The chain has TRBV6-5 and TRBJ1-1, with D maybe TRBD1 (6 bases). Germline V gene data show CDR1 as MNHEY and CDR2 as SVGAGI. V lost 7 bases to trimming and J lost 1 base, with 13 bases between them. This CDR3 has 14 residues. This CDR3 reads CASKDSLGNTEAFF. The CDR3 region has the DNA TGTGCCAGCAAGGACAGTTTAGGGAACACTGAAGCTTTCTTT.

The chain couples TRBV12-5 to TRBJ2-6, with a possible D match to TRBD1 (7 bases). This CDR3 region has 18 residues. Germline V CDR1 and CDR2: LGHNT, FRNRAP. Trimming stripped 3 bases from V and 1 base from J, with 16 bases between. CDR3 amino acids: CASGFSVSGGSGANVLTF. For the CDR3, the DNA is TGTGCTAGTGGTTTTAGTGTGTCAGGGGGGTCTGGGGCCAACGTCCTGACTTTC. Filled out from reference TRBV12-5 and TRBJ2-6, the complete variable domain reads DARVTQTPRHKVTEMGQEVTMRCQPILGHNTVFWYRQTMMQGLELLAYFRNRAPLDDSGMPKDRFSAEMPDATLATLKIQPSEPRDSAVYFCASGFSVSGGSGANVLTFGAGSRLTVL.

J is TRBJ1-2 and V is TRBV2, with D possibly being TRBD1 (5 bases). Germline V gene lookup returns CDR1 SNHLY and CDR2 FYNNEI. V gave up 9 bases and J gave up 6 bases, with 11 bases separating them. The CDR3 runs 11 residues. The chain's CDR3 is CASMGRNGYTF. In DNA form, the CDR3 reads TGTGCCAGTATGGGGCGGAATGGCTACACCTTC.

This clone occurred once. The CDR3 DNA is TGTGCCAGCAGCCCCGGACAGGGACCATACTATGGCTACACCTTC. Translating gives CASSPGQGPYYGYTF. V usage is TRBV28 and J usage is TRBJ1-2; 8 bases line up with TRBD1. Unmatched junction bases numbered 9, after V lost 6 bases and J lost 3 bases. Germline CDR1 reads MDHEN; CDR2 reads SYDVKM. The CDR3 totals 15 residues.

The chain is built from TRBV5-1 and TRBJ2-3; 8 positions match TRBD2. Trimming took 2 bases from V and 0 from J; bases not matched to a gene: 14. The length of the CDR3 is 19 residues. Looked up from germline, CDR1 is SGHRS and CDR2 is YFSETQ. In nucleotides, the CDR3 is TGCGCCAGCAGCTTATACGGAGCCGGCGGGGGGTCTAGCACAGATACGCAGTATTTT. Protein: CASSLYGAGGGSSTDTQYF. The full variable domain, with the rest looked up from reference TRBV5-1 and TRBJ2-3, is KAGVTQTPRYLIKTRGQQVTLSCSPISGHRSVSWYQQTPGQGLQFLFEYFSETQRNKGNFPGRFSGRQFSNSRSEMNVSTLELGDSALYLCASSLYGAGGGSSTDTQYFGPGTRLTVL.

The gene calls are TRBV5-4 and TRBJ2-5; TRBD2 matches 11 bases. This CDR3 region has 15 residues. Trimming removed 4 bases from V and 5 bases from J; junction bases left unmatched: 7. Germline CDR1 and CDR2: SGHNT and YYREEE (reference sequence). For the CDR3, the DNA is TGTGCCAGCAGCCTTAGCGGGGGGGCTCTGGAGACCCAGTACTTC. This sequence encodes CASSLSGGALETQYF.

This chain uses TRBV27 with TRBJ2-7; the match to TRBD1 covers 8 bases. CDR3 size: 12 residues. The germline CDR1 and CDR2 sequences are MNHEY and SMNVEV (reference sequence). Losses at the gene ends were 6 bases for V and 6 bases for J; bases not matched to a gene: 4. In DNA form, the CDR3 reads TGTGCCAGCAGAGACAGGGGCTCCGAGCAGTACTTC. Translation gives CASRDRGSEQYF.